This TCR beta chain was recovered during a study of OX40 agonist ivuxolimab in advanced cancers. Study at large: Patient treatment consisted of intravenous ivuxolimab administration every 2 weeks at 0.01 to 10 mg/kg. With a range of about 23 to 90, age averaged approximately 64 years, and roughly 80% were male. Treatment received earlier with anti-PD-1, anti-PD-L1 or anti-CTLA-4 agents was allowed, and approximately 44% had some.

The CDR3 consists of 16 residues. As for this clone: The antigen remains unidentified.

Broader study findings: Expanded clones were, on average, more numerous among CD8+ T cells than CD4+.

Profiling relied on immunoSEQ multiplex PCR, and the TCRdb table lists in-frame clones only, not all of them. Of approximately 58,000 clones in the sample, around 83% were seen once. The J gene is TRBJ2-2, the V gene TRBV21-1; the DNA was not used to check the table's D call, TRBD1. TRBV21-1 is a pseudogene. Sequenced here: CD4+ or CD8+ T cells sorted from blood, sampled in a trial of the OX40 agonist ivuxolimab. The TCR originated in an adult with an advanced solid tumor such as melanoma, head and neck, liver or kidney cancer. The CDR3 sequence: CASSNRTGGGTGELFF. CDR3 nucleotide sequence: TGTGCCAGCAGCAACCGGACAGGGGGCGGTACCGGGGAGCTGTTTTTT.